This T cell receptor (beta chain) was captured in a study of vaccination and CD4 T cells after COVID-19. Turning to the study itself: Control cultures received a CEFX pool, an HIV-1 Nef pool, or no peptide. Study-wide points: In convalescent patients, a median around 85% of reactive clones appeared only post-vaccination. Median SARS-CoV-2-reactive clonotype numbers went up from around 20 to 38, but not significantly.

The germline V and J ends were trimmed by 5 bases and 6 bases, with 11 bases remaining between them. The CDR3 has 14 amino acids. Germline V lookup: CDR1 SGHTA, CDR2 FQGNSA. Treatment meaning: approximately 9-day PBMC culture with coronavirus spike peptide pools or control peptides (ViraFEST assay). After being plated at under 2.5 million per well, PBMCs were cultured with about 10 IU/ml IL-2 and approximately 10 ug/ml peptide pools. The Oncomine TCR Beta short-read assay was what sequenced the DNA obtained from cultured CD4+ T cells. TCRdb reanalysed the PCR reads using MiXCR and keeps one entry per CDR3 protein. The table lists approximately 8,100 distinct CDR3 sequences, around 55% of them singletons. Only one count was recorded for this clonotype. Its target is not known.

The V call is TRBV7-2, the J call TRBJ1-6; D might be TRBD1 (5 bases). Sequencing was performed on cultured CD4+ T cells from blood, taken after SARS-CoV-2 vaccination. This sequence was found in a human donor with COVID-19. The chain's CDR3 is CASSAGAFNSPLHF. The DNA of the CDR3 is TGTGCCAGCAGCGCCGGGGCGTTTAATTCACCCCTCCACTTT.